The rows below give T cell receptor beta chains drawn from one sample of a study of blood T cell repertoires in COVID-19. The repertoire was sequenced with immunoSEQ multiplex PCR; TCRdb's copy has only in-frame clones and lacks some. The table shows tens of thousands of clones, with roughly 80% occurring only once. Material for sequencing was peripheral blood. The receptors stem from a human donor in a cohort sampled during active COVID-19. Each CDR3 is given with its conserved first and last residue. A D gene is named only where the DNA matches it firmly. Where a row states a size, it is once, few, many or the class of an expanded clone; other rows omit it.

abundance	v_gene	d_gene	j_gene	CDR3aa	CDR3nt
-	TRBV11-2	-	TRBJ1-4	CASSPPEGGAGEKLFF	TGTGCCAGCAGCCCCCCGGAGGGAGGGGCTGGCGAAAAACTGTTTTTT
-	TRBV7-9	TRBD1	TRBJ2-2	CASSRRQGNTGELFF	TGTGCCAGCAGCCGTAGACAGGGAAACACCGGGGAGCTGTTTTTT
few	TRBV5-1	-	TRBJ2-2	CASSTRNTGELFF	TGCGCCAGCAGCACTAGGAACACCGGGGAGCTGTTTTTT
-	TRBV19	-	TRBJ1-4	CASSWARRGNEKLFF	TGTGCCAGTAGCTGGGCTAGGAGGGGAAACGAAAAACTGTTTTTT
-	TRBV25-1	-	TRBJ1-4	CASSGDRVTTNEKLFF	TGTGCCAGCAGTGGAGACAGAGTAACAACTAATGAAAAACTGTTTTTT
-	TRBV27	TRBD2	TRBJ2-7	CASRISGGKEQYF	TGTGCCAGCAGGATTAGCGGGGGTAAGGAGCAGTACTTC
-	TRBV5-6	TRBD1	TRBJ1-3	CASSPWDRRSWGNTIYF	TGTGCCAGCAGCCCGTGGGACAGACGTTCTTGGGGAAACACCATATATTTT
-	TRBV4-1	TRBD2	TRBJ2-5	CASSQGWDASGQETQYF	TGCGCCAGCAGCCAAGGTTGGGACGCTAGCGGTCAAGAGACCCAGTACTTC
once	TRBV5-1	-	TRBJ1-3	CASSLGQTYSGNTIYF	TGCGCCAGCAGCTTGGGACAGACATATTCTGGAAACACCATATATTTT
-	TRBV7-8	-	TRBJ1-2	CASSWGGGYGYTF	TGTGCCAGCAGCTGGGGGGGAGGGTATGGCTACACCTTC
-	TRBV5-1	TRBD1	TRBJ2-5	CASSLGDRAQETQYF	TGCGCCAGCAGCTTGGGTGACAGGGCGCAAGAGACCCAGTACTTC
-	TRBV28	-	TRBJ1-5	CASTIDPRVSPQHF	TGTGCCAGCACTATAGACCCTCGGGTATCGCCCCAGCATTTT
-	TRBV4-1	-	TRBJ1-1	CASSQRDSMNTEAFF	TGCGCCAGCAGCCAACGCGACAGTATGAACACTGAAGCTTTCTTT
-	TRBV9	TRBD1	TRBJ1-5	CASSGRGQGQPQHF	TGTGCCAGCAGCGGCAGGGGGCAGGGGCAGCCCCAGCATTTT
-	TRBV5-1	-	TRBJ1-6	CASQAATPNSPLHF	TGCGCCAGCCAGGCCGCTACTCCGAATTCACCCCTCCACTTT
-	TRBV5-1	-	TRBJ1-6	CASSRGGVSSYNSPLHF	TGCGCCAGCAGCCGTGGGGGGGTAAGCTCCTATAATTCACCCCTCCACTTT
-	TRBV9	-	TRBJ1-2	CASSVGPNYGYTF	TGTGCCAGCAGCGTAGGTCCGAACTATGGCTACACCTTC
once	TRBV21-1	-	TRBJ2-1	CASSKLFAGGPHNEQFF	TGTGCCAGCAGCAAACTATTCGCGGGGGGGCCCCACAATGAGCAGTTCTTC
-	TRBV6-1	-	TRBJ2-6	CASSEALSGANVLTF	TGTGCCAGCAGTGAAGCCTTATCTGGGGCCAACGTCCTGACTTTC
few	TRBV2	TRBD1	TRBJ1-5	CASKVSGTGYQPQHF	TGTGCCAGCAAGGTTTCCGGGACAGGGTATCAGCCCCAGCATTTT
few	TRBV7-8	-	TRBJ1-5	CASSLAEVRQPQHF	TGTGCCAGCAGCCTTGCGGAGGTAAGGCAGCCCCAGCATTTT
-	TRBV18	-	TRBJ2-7	CASSPSPGASEQYF	TGTGCCAGCTCTCCGTCTCCAGGGGCGAGCGAGCAGTACTTC
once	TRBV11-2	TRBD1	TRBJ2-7	CASSPGDRSGEQYF	TGTGCCAGCAGCCCGGGGGACAGGAGTGGCGAGCAGTACTTC
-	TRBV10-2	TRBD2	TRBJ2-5	CASSERLAGARYQETQYF	TGCGCCAGCAGTGAAAGGCTAGCGGGGGCCAGGTACCAAGAGACCCAGTACTTC
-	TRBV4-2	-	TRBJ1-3	CASTRSPSTSASGNTIYF	TGTGCCAGCACGCGGTCGCCGTCTACGTCGGCCTCTGGAAACACCATATATTTT
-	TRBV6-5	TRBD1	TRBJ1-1	CASSPGQGGSTEAFF	TGTGCCAGCAGTCCGGGACAGGGAGGAAGCACTGAAGCTTTCTTT
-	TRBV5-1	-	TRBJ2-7	CASSLEDSTYEQYF	TGCGCCAGCAGCTTGGAGGACAGTACCTACGAGCAGTACTTC
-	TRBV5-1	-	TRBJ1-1	CASSPGVESTEAFF	TGCGCCAGCAGCCCGGGGGTAGAATCGACTGAAGCTTTCTTT
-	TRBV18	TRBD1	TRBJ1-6	CASSPSLGQGMSSYNSPLHF	TGTGCCAGCTCACCATCCTTGGGACAGGGAATGAGCTCCTATAATTCACCCCTCCACTTT
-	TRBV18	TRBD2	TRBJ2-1	CASSPKTSGGRNEQFF	TGTGCCAGCTCACCCAAGACTAGCGGGGGGCGCAATGAGCAGTTCTTC
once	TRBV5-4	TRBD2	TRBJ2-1	CASSWTSGGVGDEQFF	TGTGCCAGCAGCTGGACTAGCGGGGGGGTAGGTGATGAGCAGTTCTTC
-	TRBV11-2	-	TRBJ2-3	CASSPGADTQYF	TGTGCCAGCAGCCCCGGGGCAGATACGCAGTATTTT
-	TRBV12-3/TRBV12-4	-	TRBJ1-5	CASSLRTDQPQHF	TGTGCCAGCAGTCTTAGGACTGACCAGCCCCAGCATTTT
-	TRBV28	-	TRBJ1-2	CASSRPGSWGYTF	TGTGCCAGCAGTCGTCCAGGGTCGTGGGGCTACACCTTC
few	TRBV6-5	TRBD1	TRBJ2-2	CASEPGTANTGELFF	TGTGCCAGCGAGCCAGGGACAGCGAACACCGGGGAGCTGTTTTTT
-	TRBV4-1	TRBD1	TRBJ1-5	CASSQDRDRYQPQHF	TGCGCCAGCAGCCAAGACCGGGACAGATATCAGCCCCAGCATTTT
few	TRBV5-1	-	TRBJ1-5	CASSLGENQPQHF	TGCGCCAGCAGCTTGGGTGAGAATCAGCCCCAGCATTTT
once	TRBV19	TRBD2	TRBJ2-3	CASRRIHRLAGIISTDTQYF	TGTGCCAGTAGGAGGATCCACCGACTAGCGGGGATTATTAGCACAGATACGCAGTATTTT
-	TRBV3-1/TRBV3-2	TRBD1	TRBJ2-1	CASSPSGQFYNEQFF	TGTGCCAGCAGCCCCTCGGGACAGTTCTACAATGAGCAGTTCTTC
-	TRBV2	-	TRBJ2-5	CASSFSEYQETQYF	TGTGCCAGCAGCTTTAGCGAATACCAAGAGACCCAGTACTTC
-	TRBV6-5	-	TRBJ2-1	CASSSYLSSNEQFF	TGTGCCAGCAGTTCCTATTTATCGAGCAATGAGCAGTTCTTC
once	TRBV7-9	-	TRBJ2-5	CASTDSLQETQYF	TGTGCCAGCACCGACAGTCTTCAAGAGACCCAGTACTTC
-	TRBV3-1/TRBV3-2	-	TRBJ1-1	CASSQAMNTEAFF	TGTGCCAGCAGCCAAGCCATGAACACTGAAGCTTTCTTT
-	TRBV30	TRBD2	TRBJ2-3	CAWSVVAGGWGTDTQYF	TGTGCCTGGAGTGTAGTAGCGGGGGGCTGGGGCACAGATACGCAGTATTTT
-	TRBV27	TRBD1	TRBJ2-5	CASRSPTGGWETQYF	TGTGCCAGCAGATCCCCCACAGGGGGCTGGGAGACCCAGTACTTC
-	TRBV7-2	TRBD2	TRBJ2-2	CAPRPGLATGELFF	TGTGCCCCAAGGCCGGGACTAGCGACCGGGGAGCTGTTTTTT
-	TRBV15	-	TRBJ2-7	CATSRAPLYEQYF	TGTGCCACCAGCAGAGCCCCCCTCTACGAGCAGTACTTC
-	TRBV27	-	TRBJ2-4	CASSFGIDIQYF	TGTGCCAGCAGTTTCGGGATTGACATTCAGTACTTC
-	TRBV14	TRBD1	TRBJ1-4	CASRNRGGEKLFF	TGTGCCAGCAGAAACAGGGGTGGTGAAAAACTGTTTTTT